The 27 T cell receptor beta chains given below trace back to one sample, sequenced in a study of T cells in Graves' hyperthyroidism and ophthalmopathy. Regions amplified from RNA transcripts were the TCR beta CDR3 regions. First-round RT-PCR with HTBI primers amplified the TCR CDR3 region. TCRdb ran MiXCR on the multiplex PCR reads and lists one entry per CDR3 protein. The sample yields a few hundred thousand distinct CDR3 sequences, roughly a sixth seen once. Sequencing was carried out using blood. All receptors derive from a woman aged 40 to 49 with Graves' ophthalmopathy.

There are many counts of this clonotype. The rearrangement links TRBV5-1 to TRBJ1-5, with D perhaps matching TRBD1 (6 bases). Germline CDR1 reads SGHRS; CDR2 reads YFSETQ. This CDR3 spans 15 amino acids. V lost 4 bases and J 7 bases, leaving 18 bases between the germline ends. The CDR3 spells CASSEDPGEGQPQHF. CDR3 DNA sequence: TGCGCCAGCAGCGAGGACCCAGGGGAGGGGCAGCCCCAGCATTTT.

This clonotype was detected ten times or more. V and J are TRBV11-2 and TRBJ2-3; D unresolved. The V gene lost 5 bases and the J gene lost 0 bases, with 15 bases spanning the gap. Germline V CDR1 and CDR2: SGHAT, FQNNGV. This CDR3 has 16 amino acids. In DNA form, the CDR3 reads TGTGCCAGCAGCCCCGCTATGGCGGATAGCACAGATACGCAGTATTTT. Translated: CASSPAMADSTDTQYF.

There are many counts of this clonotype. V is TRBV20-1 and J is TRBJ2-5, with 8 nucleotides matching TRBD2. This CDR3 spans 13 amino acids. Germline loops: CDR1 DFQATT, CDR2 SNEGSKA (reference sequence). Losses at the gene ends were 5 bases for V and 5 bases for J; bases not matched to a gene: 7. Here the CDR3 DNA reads TGCAGTGCTTACTCCAGCGGGAGTGAGACCCAGTACTTC. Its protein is CSAYSSGSETQYF.

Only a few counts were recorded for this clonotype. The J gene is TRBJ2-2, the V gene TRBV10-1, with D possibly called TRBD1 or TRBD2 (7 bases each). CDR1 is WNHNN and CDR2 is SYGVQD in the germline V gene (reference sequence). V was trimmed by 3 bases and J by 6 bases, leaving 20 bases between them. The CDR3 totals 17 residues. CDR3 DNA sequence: TGCGCCAGCAGTGACCCGGCAGGGGGGGATGCGTCCGGGGAGCTGTTTTTT. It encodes CASSDPAGGDASGELFF.

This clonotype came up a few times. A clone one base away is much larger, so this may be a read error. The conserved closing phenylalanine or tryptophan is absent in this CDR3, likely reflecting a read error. The DNA for the CDR3 is TGTGCCACCAGTGATCACAGGGTTGGGTACGAGCAGTACCTC. Residues: CATSDHRVGYEQYL. The rearrangement joins TRBV24-1 to TRBJ2-7; perhaps TRBD1 as D (6 bases). This CDR3 is built from 14 residues. V lost 3 bases to trimming and J lost 4 bases, with 12 bases between them. Germline values: CDR1 KGHDR, CDR2 SFDVKD.

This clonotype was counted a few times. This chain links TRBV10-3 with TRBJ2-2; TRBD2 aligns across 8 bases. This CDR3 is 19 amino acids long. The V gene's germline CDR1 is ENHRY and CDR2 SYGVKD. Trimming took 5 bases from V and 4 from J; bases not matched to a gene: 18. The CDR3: CAISSAGVFMGSGTGELFF. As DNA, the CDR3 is TGTGCCATCAGTTCAGCGGGAGTTTTTATGGGAAGTGGCACCGGGGAGCTGTTTTTT.

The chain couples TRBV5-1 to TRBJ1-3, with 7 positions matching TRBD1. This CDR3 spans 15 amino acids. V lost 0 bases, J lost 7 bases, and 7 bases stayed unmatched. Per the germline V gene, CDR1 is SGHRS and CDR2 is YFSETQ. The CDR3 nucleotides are TGCGCCAGCAGCTTGGACGCACAGGGGTTTAACACCATATATTTT. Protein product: CASSLDAQGFNTIYF. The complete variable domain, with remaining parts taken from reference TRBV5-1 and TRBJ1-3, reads KAGVTQTPRYLIKTRGQQVTLSCSPISGHRSVSWYQQTPGQGLQFLFEYFSETQRNKGNFPGRFSGRQFSNSRSEMNVSTLELGDSALYLCASSLDAQGFNTIYFGEGSWLTVV.

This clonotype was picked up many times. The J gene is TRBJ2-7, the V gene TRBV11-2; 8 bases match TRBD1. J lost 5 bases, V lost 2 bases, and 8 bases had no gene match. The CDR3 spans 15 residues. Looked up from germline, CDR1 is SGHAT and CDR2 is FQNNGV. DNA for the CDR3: TGTGCCAGCAGCTTATACGGACAGGGTATTGACGAGCAGTACTTC. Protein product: CASSLYGQGIDEQYF.

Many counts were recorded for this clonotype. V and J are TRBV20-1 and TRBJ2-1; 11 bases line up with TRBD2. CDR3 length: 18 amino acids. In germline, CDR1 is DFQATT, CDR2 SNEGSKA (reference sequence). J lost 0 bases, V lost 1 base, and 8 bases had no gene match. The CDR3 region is CSARALAGDSSSYNEQFF. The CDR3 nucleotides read TGCAGTGCTAGAGCACTAGCGGGAGACTCAAGCTCCTACAATGAGCAGTTCTTC.

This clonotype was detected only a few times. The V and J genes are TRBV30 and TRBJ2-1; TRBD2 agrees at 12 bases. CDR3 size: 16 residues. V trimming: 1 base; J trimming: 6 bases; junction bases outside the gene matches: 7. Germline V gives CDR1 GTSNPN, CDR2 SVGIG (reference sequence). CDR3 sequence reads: CAWSALGLAGSNEQFF. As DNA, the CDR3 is TGTGCCTGGAGTGCCCTAGGACTAGCGGGATCCAATGAGCAGTTCTTC.

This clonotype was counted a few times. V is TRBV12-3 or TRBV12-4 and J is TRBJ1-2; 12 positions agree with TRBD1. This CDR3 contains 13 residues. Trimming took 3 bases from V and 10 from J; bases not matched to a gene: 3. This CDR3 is CASSFGTGGDYTF. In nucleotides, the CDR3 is TGTGCCAGCAGTTTCGGGACAGGGGGCGACTACACCTTC.

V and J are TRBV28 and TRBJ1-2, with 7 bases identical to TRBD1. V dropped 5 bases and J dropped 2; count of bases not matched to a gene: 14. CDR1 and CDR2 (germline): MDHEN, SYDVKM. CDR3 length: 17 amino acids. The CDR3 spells CASSPLLTGAKNYGYTF. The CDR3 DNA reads TGTGCCAGCAGTCCGCTCCTAACAGGGGCCAAAAACTATGGCTACACCTTC.

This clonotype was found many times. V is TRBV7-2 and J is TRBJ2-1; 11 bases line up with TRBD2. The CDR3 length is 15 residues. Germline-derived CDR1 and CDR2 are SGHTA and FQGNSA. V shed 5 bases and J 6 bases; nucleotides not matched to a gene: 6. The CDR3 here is CASSLTSGKTNEQFF. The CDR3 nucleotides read TGTGCCAGCAGCCTGACTAGCGGGAAGACCAATGAGCAGTTCTTC.

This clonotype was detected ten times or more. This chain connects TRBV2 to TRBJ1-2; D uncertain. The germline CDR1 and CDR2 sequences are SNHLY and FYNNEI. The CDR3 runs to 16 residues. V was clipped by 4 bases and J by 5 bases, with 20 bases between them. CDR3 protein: CASSGYRESLQYGYTF. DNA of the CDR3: TGTGCCAGCAGTGGGTATAGGGAAAGTTTACAGTATGGCTACACCTTC.

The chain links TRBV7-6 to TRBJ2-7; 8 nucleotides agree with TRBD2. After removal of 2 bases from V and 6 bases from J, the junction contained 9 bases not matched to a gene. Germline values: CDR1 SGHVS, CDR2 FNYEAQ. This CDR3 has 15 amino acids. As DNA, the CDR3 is TGTGCCAGCAGCTTATACGGGGGGGAGGCAAGCGAGCAGTACTTC. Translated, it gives CASSLYGGEASEQYF.

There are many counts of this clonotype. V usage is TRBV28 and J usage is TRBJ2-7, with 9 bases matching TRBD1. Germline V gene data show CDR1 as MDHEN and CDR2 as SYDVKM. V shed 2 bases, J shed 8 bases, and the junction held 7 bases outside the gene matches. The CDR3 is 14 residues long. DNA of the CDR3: TGTGCCAGCAGTTTAACCCCGGGACAGGGAAAGCAGTACTTC. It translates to CASSLTPGQGKQYF.

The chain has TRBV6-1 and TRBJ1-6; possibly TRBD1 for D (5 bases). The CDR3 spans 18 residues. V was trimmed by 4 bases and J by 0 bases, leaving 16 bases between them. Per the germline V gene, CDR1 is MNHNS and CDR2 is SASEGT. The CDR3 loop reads CASSVTGGGSSYNSPLHF. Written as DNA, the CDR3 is TGTGCCAGCAGTGTAACGGGGGGGGGTAGCTCCTATAATTCACCCCTCCACTTT.

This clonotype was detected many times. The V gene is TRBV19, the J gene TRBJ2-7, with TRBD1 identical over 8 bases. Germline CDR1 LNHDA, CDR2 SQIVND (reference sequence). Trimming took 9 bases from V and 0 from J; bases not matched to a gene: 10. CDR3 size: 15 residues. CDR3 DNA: TGTGCCAGCAGTCCGGACAGGGCTAGCTCCTACGAGCAGTACTTC. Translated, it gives CASSPDRASSYEQYF.

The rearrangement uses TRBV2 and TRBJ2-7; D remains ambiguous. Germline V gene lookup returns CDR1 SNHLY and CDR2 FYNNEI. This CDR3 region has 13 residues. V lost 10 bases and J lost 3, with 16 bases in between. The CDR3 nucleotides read TGTGCCACCCGTCCCGGAAAACTCTACGAGCAGTACTTC. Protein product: CATRPGKLYEQYF.

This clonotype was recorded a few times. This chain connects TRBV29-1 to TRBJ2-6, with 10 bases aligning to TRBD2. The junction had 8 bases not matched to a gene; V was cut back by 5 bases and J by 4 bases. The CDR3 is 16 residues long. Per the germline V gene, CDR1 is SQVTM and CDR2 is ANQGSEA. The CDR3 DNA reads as TGCAGCGTTCGGTCTAGCGGGAGATCCGGGGCCAACGTCCTGACTTTC. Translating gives CSVRSSGRSGANVLTF. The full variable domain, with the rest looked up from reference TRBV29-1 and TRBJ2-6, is SAVISQKPSRDICQRGTSLTIQCQVDSQVTMMFWYRQQPGQSLTLIATANQGSEATYESGFVIDKFPISRPNLTFSTLTVSNMSPEDSSIYLCSVRSSGRSGANVLTFGAGSRLTVL.

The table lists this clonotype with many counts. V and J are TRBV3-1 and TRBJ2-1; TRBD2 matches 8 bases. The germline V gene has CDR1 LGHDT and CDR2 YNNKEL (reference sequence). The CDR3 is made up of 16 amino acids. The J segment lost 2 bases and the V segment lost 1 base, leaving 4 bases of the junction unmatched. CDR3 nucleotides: TGTGCCAGCAGCCAAGTCGGGGGGGGCCCCTACAATGAGCAGTTCTTC. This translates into CASSQVGGGPYNEQFF.

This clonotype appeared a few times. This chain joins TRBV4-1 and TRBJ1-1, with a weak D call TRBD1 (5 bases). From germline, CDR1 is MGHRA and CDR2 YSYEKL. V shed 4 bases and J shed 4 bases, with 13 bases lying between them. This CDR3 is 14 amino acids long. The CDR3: CASSPIRDGTEAFF. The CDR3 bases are TGCGCCAGCAGCCCAATCCGGGACGGCACTGAAGCTTTCTTT.

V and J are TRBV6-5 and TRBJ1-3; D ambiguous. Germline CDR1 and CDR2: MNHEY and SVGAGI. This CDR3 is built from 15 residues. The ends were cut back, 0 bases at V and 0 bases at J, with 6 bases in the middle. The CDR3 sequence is CASSYSTNSGNTIYF. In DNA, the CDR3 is TGTGCCAGCAGTTACTCGACTAACTCTGGAAACACCATATATTTT.

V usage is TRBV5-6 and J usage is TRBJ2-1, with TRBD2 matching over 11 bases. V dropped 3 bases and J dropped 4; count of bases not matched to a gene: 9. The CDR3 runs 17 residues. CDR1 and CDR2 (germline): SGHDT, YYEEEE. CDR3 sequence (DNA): TGTGCCAGCAGCTCCAATCAGGGGACTAGCGGATACAATGAGCAGTTCTTC. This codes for CASSSNQGTSGYNEQFF.

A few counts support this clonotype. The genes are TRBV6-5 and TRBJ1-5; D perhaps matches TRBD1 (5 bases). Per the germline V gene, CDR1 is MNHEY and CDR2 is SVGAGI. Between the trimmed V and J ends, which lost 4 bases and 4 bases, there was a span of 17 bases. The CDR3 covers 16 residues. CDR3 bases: TGTGCCAGCAGTTGGTCCTTGGGGCTCGCAAATCAGCCCCAGCATTTT. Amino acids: CASSWSLGLANQPQHF.

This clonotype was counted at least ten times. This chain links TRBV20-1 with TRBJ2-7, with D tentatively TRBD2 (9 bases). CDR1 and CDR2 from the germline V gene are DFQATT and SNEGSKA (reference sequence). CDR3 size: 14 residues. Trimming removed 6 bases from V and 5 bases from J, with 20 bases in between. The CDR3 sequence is CSARGREGWHEQYF. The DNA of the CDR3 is TGCAGTGCCAGGGGGCGGGAGGGCTGGCACGAGCAGTACTTC.

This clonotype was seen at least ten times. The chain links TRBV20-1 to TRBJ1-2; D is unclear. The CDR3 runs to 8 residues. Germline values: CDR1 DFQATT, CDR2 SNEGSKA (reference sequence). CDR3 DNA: TGCAGGCCCTATGGCTACACCTTC. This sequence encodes CRPYGYTF.